A selection of T cell receptor beta chains follows, all from one sample in a study of cytomegalovirus exposure and HLA in healthy donors. Assay: immunoSEQ multiplex PCR; the TCRdb copy retains only in-frame clones and omits some. The profile shows about 180,000 clones, 60% to 80% of them singletons. The sequencing input was PBMCs. These TCRs come from a man between 60 and 70 years old in good health and CMV-seronegative. Both conserved end residues are part of each CDR3. Each record gives: clone size, D gene, J gene, V gene, CDR3 DNA, CDR3 protein. A D gene is named only where the DNA matches it firmly. Only part of the rows carry a size: once, few, many, or a class if the clone is expanded.

abundance: few; d_gene: TRBD1; j_gene: TRBJ2-7; v_gene: TRBV6-1; CDR3nt: TGTGCCAGCAAAGAGGGACAGGGACGCTCCTACGAGCAGTACTTC; CDR3aa: CASKEGQGRSYEQYF
abundance: NA; d_gene: TRBD1; j_gene: TRBJ2-7; v_gene: TRBV2; CDR3nt: TGTGCCAGCAGGACAGGGGGCAGCGCCTACGAGCAGTACTTC; CDR3aa: CASRTGGSAYEQYF
abundance: NA; d_gene: TRBD1; j_gene: TRBJ1-5; v_gene: TRBV7-9; CDR3nt: TGTGCCAGCAGCTTCTGGACAGGGTCCAGCAATCAGCCCCAGCATTTT; CDR3aa: CASSFWTGSSNQPQHF
abundance: NA; d_gene: TRBD1; j_gene: TRBJ1-1; v_gene: TRBV29-1; CDR3nt: TGCAGCGTTGAAAGGGGACAGGACACTGAAGCTTTCTTT; CDR3aa: CSVERGQDTEAFF
abundance: NA; d_gene: NA; j_gene: TRBJ2-1; v_gene: TRBV30; CDR3nt: TGTGCCTGGAGCCTAGGGAGCAATGAGCAGTTCTTC; CDR3aa: CAWSLGSNEQFF
abundance: NA; d_gene: TRBD2; j_gene: TRBJ2-1; v_gene: TRBV9; CDR3nt: TGTGCCAGCAGCCCAATAGCGGGGTCCTACAATGAGCAGTTCTTC; CDR3aa: CASSPIAGSYNEQFF
abundance: NA; d_gene: TRBD2; j_gene: TRBJ2-1; v_gene: TRBV27; CDR3nt: TGTGCCAGCAGTCCGAACGCCCTATTACTAGCGAGTGAGCAGTTCTTC; CDR3aa: CASSPNALLLASEQFF
abundance: NA; d_gene: NA; j_gene: TRBJ1-1; v_gene: TRBV4-3; CDR3nt: TGCGCCAGCAGCCAAGAGGTCGCGGCGATGAACACTGAAGCTTTCTTT; CDR3aa: CASSQEVAAMNTEAFF
abundance: NA; d_gene: TRBD1; j_gene: TRBJ2-7; v_gene: TRBV5-1; CDR3nt: TGCGCCAGCAGCTGGGGAACAGGGGAATACGAGCAGTACTTC; CDR3aa: CASSWGTGEYEQYF
abundance: NA; d_gene: TRBD1; j_gene: TRBJ1-6; v_gene: TRBV6-1; CDR3nt: TGTGCCAGCAGTGAAGTGGGACAGCTGGTAAGGGGCCACTTT; CDR3aa: CASSEVGQLVRGHF
abundance: NA; d_gene: TRBD1; j_gene: TRBJ2-7; v_gene: TRBV2; CDR3nt: TGTGCCAGCAGGAGGACAGGATACTACGAGCAGTACTTC; CDR3aa: CASRRTGYYEQYF
abundance: NA; d_gene: TRBD2; j_gene: TRBJ2-3; v_gene: TRBV18; CDR3nt: TGTGCCAGCTCACCACGGACTAGCGGCCACACAGATACGCAGTATTTT; CDR3aa: CASSPRTSGHTDTQYF
abundance: NA; d_gene: TRBD1; j_gene: TRBJ2-7; v_gene: TRBV2; CDR3nt: TGTGCCAGCACCCCCGAGGGACAGGGATCCTACGAGCAGTACTTC; CDR3aa: CASTPEGQGSYEQYF
abundance: few; d_gene: TRBD1; j_gene: TRBJ1-2; v_gene: TRBV10-3; CDR3nt: TGTGCCATCTCCAGCTGGACAGGGCTTCACTATGGCTACACCTTC; CDR3aa: CAISSWTGLHYGYTF
abundance: once; d_gene: NA; j_gene: TRBJ2-2; v_gene: TRBV5-1; CDR3nt: TGCGCCAGCAGCCCTCGACTGACTCGAGCCCGAGGGGAGCTGTTTTTT; CDR3aa: CASSPRLTRARGELFF
abundance: NA; d_gene: NA; j_gene: TRBJ2-3; v_gene: TRBV18; CDR3nt: TGTGCCAGCTTCCCCCCCTCCACAGATACGCAGTATTTT; CDR3aa: CASFPPSTDTQYF
abundance: NA; d_gene: TRBD1; j_gene: TRBJ2-7; v_gene: TRBV5-5; CDR3nt: TGTGCCAGCAGCGACCGTGGACAGGCGTACTCCTACGAGCAGTACTTC; CDR3aa: CASSDRGQAYSYEQYF
abundance: NA; d_gene: NA; j_gene: TRBJ2-1; v_gene: TRBV4-3; CDR3nt: TGCGCCAGCAGCCAAGAAAGGGGCCTCTACAATGAGCAGTTCTTC; CDR3aa: CASSQERGLYNEQFF
abundance: NA; d_gene: NA; j_gene: TRBJ2-5; v_gene: TRBV5-1; CDR3nt: TGCGCCAGCAGCCTGAGGACAGCCCAAGAGACCCAGTACTTC; CDR3aa: CASSLRTAQETQYF
abundance: NA; d_gene: TRBD1; j_gene: TRBJ2-3; v_gene: TRBV9; CDR3nt: TGTGCCAGCAGCGTAGGGCCAGGGGGATGGAGCACAGATACGCAGTATTTT; CDR3aa: CASSVGPGGWSTDTQYF
abundance: NA; d_gene: TRBD1; j_gene: TRBJ2-7; v_gene: TRBV29-1; CDR3nt: TGCAGCGTCCGGACAGGGGGCTTCTACGAGCAGTACTTC; CDR3aa: CSVRTGGFYEQYF
abundance: few; d_gene: TRBD2; j_gene: TRBJ2-1; v_gene: TRBV29-1; CDR3nt: TGCAGCGTCGCCCAGACTAGCGGGAGGGAAAGTGAGCAGTTCTTC; CDR3aa: CSVAQTSGRESEQFF
abundance: NA; d_gene: TRBD2; j_gene: TRBJ2-7; v_gene: TRBV30; CDR3nt: TGTGCCCCCCCCCAACTAGCGAGGAGGTCCTACGAGCAGTACTTC; CDR3aa: CAPPQLARRSYEQYF
abundance: NA; d_gene: TRBD1; j_gene: TRBJ1-2; v_gene: TRBV5-5; CDR3nt: TGTGCCAGCAGCTTCTCGGGACAGGGGATCTATGGCTACACCTTC; CDR3aa: CASSFSGQGIYGYTF
abundance: NA; d_gene: NA; j_gene: TRBJ2-2; v_gene: TRBV19; CDR3nt: TGTGCCAGTAGTATAAACCCCAGTTTAACCGGGGAGCTGTTTTTT; CDR3aa: CASSINPSLTGELFF
abundance: NA; d_gene: NA; j_gene: TRBJ1-6; v_gene: TRBV6-5; CDR3nt: TGTGCCAGCAGTTCAATCGCCACAAATTCACCCCTCCACTTT; CDR3aa: CASSSIATNSPLHF
abundance: NA; d_gene: TRBD1; j_gene: TRBJ1-2; v_gene: TRBV6-5; CDR3nt: TGTGCCAGCAGTTACGCGGACAGGGGGCATGGCTACCCCTTC; CDR3aa: CASSYADRGHGYPF
abundance: few; d_gene: NA; j_gene: TRBJ1-4; v_gene: TRBV13; CDR3nt: TGTGCCAGCAGCTTAGCCTTAAGCGGCCGGGGTGAAAAACTGTTTTTT; CDR3aa: CASSLALSGRGEKLFF
abundance: NA; d_gene: TRBD2; j_gene: TRBJ2-1; v_gene: TRBV9; CDR3nt: TGTGCCAGCAGCGTAGAGAGTGGGGGACTAGCGGGCGGCGGCTCCTACAATGAGCAGTTCTTC; CDR3aa: CASSVESGGLAGGGSYNEQFF
abundance: NA; d_gene: TRBD2; j_gene: TRBJ2-2; v_gene: TRBV5-1; CDR3nt: TGCGCCAGCAGCTTGGATGGGGGGGACACCGGGGAGCTGTTTTTT; CDR3aa: CASSLDGGDTGELFF
abundance: NA; d_gene: TRBD1; j_gene: TRBJ1-1; v_gene: TRBV29-1; CDR3nt: TGCAGCGTAAGAAGTCTAACAGGGGTGTTGACTGAAGCTTTCTTT; CDR3aa: CSVRSLTGVLTEAFF
abundance: NA; d_gene: NA; j_gene: TRBJ1-1; v_gene: TRBV7-9; CDR3nt: TGTGCCAGCAGCTTAGATACGGCAGGGGAGACTGAAGCTTTCTTT; CDR3aa: CASSLDTAGETEAFF
abundance: once; d_gene: NA; j_gene: TRBJ1-3; v_gene: TRBV19; CDR3nt: TGTGCCAGTAGCCCTAACTCTGGAAACACCATATATTTT; CDR3aa: CASSPNSGNTIYF
abundance: NA; d_gene: NA; j_gene: TRBJ2-5; v_gene: TRBV7-9; CDR3nt: TGTGCCAGCAGCCCGGATCGGGACAAACAAGAGACCCAGTACTTC; CDR3aa: CASSPDRDKQETQYF
abundance: NA; d_gene: NA; j_gene: TRBJ1-4; v_gene: TRBV10-3; CDR3nt: TGTGCCATCAGCCCGACAGTGCGTAACGAAAAACTGTTTTTT; CDR3aa: CAISPTVRNEKLFF
abundance: NA; d_gene: TRBD2; j_gene: TRBJ2-1; v_gene: TRBV27; CDR3nt: TGTGCCAGCAGTCCAGACACCGGGACTAACAATGAGCAGTTCTTC; CDR3aa: CASSPDTGTNNEQFF
abundance: NA; d_gene: TRBD1; j_gene: TRBJ2-7; v_gene: TRBV9; CDR3nt: TGTGCCAGCAGCGCCTCGGACAGGGGGCCCTACGAGCAGTACTTC; CDR3aa: CASSASDRGPYEQYF
abundance: few; d_gene: NA; j_gene: TRBJ2-5; v_gene: TRBV12-1; CDR3nt: TGTGCCAGCAGCTTTTGGACTAGCAGCGGGTACTTC; CDR3aa: CASSFWTSSGYF
abundance: NA; d_gene: NA; j_gene: TRBJ2-7; v_gene: TRBV4-3; CDR3nt: TGCGCCAGCAGCCAAGATTCCCCTAGCTTCTCCTACGAGCAGTACTTC; CDR3aa: CASSQDSPSFSYEQYF
abundance: NA; d_gene: NA; j_gene: TRBJ1-2; v_gene: TRBV27; CDR3nt: TGTGCCAGCAGACCGACTGCTAGCTATGGCTACACCTTC; CDR3aa: CASRPTASYGYTF
abundance: NA; d_gene: NA; j_gene: TRBJ2-7; v_gene: TRBV5-6; CDR3nt: TGTGCCAGCAGCTTGGGGGCCTACGAGCAGTACTTC; CDR3aa: CASSLGAYEQYF
abundance: NA; d_gene: TRBD2; j_gene: TRBJ2-5; v_gene: TRBV7-2; CDR3nt: TGTGCCAGCAGCTTAGGGACTAGCGGGGGACAAGAGACCCAGTACTTC; CDR3aa: CASSLGTSGGQETQYF
abundance: NA; d_gene: NA; j_gene: TRBJ1-4; v_gene: TRBV14; CDR3nt: TGTGCCAGCAGCCAAGATCAAGGGGCAGGGGAAAAACTGTTTTTT; CDR3aa: CASSQDQGAGEKLFF
abundance: NA; d_gene: NA; j_gene: TRBJ2-7; v_gene: TRBV5-1; CDR3nt: TGCGCCAGCAGCTCTGGGGGCATTGGCGAGCAGTACTTC; CDR3aa: CASSSGGIGEQYF
abundance: NA; d_gene: TRBD2; j_gene: TRBJ2-2; v_gene: TRBV5-6; CDR3nt: TGTGCCAGCAGCCCGCGTTTGACTAGCGGGAACACCGGGGAGCTGTTTTTT; CDR3aa: CASSPRLTSGNTGELFF
abundance: once; d_gene: TRBD2; j_gene: TRBJ2-3; v_gene: TRBV6-1; CDR3nt: TGTGCCAGCAGTGAAACCCTAGCGGGGGGTAGCACAGATACGCAGTATTTT; CDR3aa: CASSETLAGGSTDTQYF
abundance: few; d_gene: TRBD1; j_gene: TRBJ1-2; v_gene: TRBV9; CDR3nt: TGTGCCAGCAGCGTATACCGAACAGGGGACGGCTACACCTTC; CDR3aa: CASSVYRTGDGYTF
abundance: NA; d_gene: NA; j_gene: TRBJ2-7; v_gene: TRBV6-1; CDR3nt: TGTGCCAGCAGGAAACAGGGATCCTACGAGCAGTACTTC; CDR3aa: CASRKQGSYEQYF
abundance: NA; d_gene: TRBD2; j_gene: TRBJ2-1; v_gene: TRBV5-1; CDR3nt: TGCGCCAGCAGCTTGGGTGGGACTAGCCCTTCGAATGAGCAGTTCTTC; CDR3aa: CASSLGGTSPSNEQFF
abundance: NA; d_gene: NA; j_gene: TRBJ1-2; v_gene: TRBV30; CDR3nt: TGTGCACTCCCGGATGGGGCACGGGGCTACACCTTC; CDR3aa: CALPDGARGYTF
abundance: NA; d_gene: TRBD1; j_gene: TRBJ1-3; v_gene: TRBV7-6; CDR3nt: TGTGCCAGCAGCAACAGGGGGCAAAGAAACACCATATATTTT; CDR3aa: CASSNRGQRNTIYF
abundance: NA; d_gene: TRBD2; j_gene: TRBJ2-3; v_gene: TRBV6-4; CDR3nt: TGTGCCAGCAGTGACGGCGCGGGAGGCGCAGATACGCAGTATTTT; CDR3aa: CASSDGAGGADTQYF
abundance: NA; d_gene: NA; j_gene: TRBJ1-1; v_gene: TRBV5-1; CDR3nt: TGCGCCAGCAGCTTGGTAGGGGAGGGTGAAGCTTTCTTT; CDR3aa: CASSLVGEGEAFF
abundance: once; d_gene: TRBD2; j_gene: TRBJ2-3; v_gene: TRBV4-1; CDR3nt: TGCGCCAGCAGCGGGAGGGCCGGCACAGATACGCAGTATTTT; CDR3aa: CASSGRAGTDTQYF
abundance: NA; d_gene: TRBD1; j_gene: TRBJ1-6; v_gene: TRBV5-1; CDR3nt: TGCGCCAGCAGCATCACAGGGGACTCCTATAATTCACCCCTCCACTTT; CDR3aa: CASSITGDSYNSPLHF
abundance: NA; d_gene: NA; j_gene: TRBJ2-7; v_gene: TRBV19; CDR3nt: TGTGCCAGTAGTATAGCTGGCGGGACCAGCTCCTACGAGCAGTACTTC; CDR3aa: CASSIAGGTSSYEQYF
abundance: NA; d_gene: TRBD1; j_gene: TRBJ2-2; v_gene: TRBV5-8; CDR3nt: TGTGCCAGCTTTCGCCTGGGACAGGGGCACGGGGAGCTGTTTTTT; CDR3aa: CASFRLGQGHGELFF
abundance: NA; d_gene: TRBD1; j_gene: TRBJ1-1; v_gene: TRBV7-9; CDR3nt: TGTTCCAGCAGCTTGGCACAGGGGGGGGAAGCTTTCTTT; CDR3aa: CSSSLAQGGEAFF
abundance: NA; d_gene: TRBD1; j_gene: TRBJ2-3; v_gene: TRBV2; CDR3nt: TGTGCCAGCGGGGGACAGGGACCCGATACGCAGTATTTT; CDR3aa: CASGGQGPDTQYF